The rows below give T cell receptor beta chains drawn from one sample of a study of T cells in Graves' hyperthyroidism and ophthalmopathy. TCRdb re-called the multiplex PCR reads through MiXCR, storing one row per CDR3 protein. The sample carries 550,000 to 600,000 distinct CDR3 sequences, over 12% recorded once. The sequencing sample was made of blood. Receptors were obtained from a woman aged 18-30 years with Graves' ophthalmopathy. Each CDR3 is given with its conserved first and last residue. D genes are given only for firm matches. Clone sizes are given selectively: once, few, many, or a class where the clone is expanded.

clone size	V gene	J gene	D gene	CDR3 DNA	CDR3 protein
many	TRBV6-1	TRBJ2-3	NA	TGTGCCAGCAGTCCCCTTGGACGGCGAGATACGCAGTATTTT	CASSPLGRRDTQYF
many	TRBV7-3	TRBJ2-1	TRBD2	TGTGCCAGCAGCTTATGGGCTAGCGGGAGTAATGAGCAGTTCTTC	CASSLWASGSNEQFF
NA	TRBV5-5	TRBJ2-7	NA	TGTGCCAGCAGCCCGTGGGAAGGGACCTACGAGCAGTACTTC	CASSPWEGTYEQYF
many	TRBV11-2	TRBJ2-5	TRBD2	TGTGCCAGCAGCTTCGGGACTAGATGGGCACAAGAGACCCAGTACTTC	CASSFGTRWAQETQYF
many	TRBV12-3/TRBV12-4	TRBJ2-7	NA	TGTGCCAGCAGTTTACTCGTCTACGAGCAGTACTTC	CASSLLVYEQYF
NA	TRBV29-1	TRBJ2-1	NA	TGCAGCGCACAGGAAGTCAATGAGCAGTTCTTC	CSAQEVNEQFF
NA	TRBV10-3	TRBJ1-5	NA	TGTGCCATCAGTTCCCGAGGGGCTGACGGCTATAGCAATCAGCCCCAGCATTTT	CAISSRGADGYSNQPQHF
NA	TRBV4-1	TRBJ2-4	TRBD2	TGCGCCAGCAGCCAAGGGGGAGGGCTAGCGGGACGCAAAAACATTCAGTACTTC	CASSQGGGLAGRKNIQYF
many	TRBV7-3	TRBJ2-5	NA	TGTGCCAGCAGCTCCGGGAGATGGGAGACCCAGTACTTC	CASSSGRWETQYF
few	TRBV3-1	TRBJ1-6	TRBD1	TGTGCCAGCAGCCAAGCGGGACAGAGGATTAATTCACCCCTCCACTTT	CASSQAGQRINSPLHF
many	TRBV29-1	TRBJ2-7	TRBD1	TGCAGCGCCCGGGACAGTGACTACGAGCAGTACTTC	CSARDSDYEQYF
NA	TRBV9	TRBJ2-7	NA	TGTGCCAGCAACTCCGGAACAAGCCGGGGTGGGCAGTACTTC	CASNSGTSRGGQYF
NA	TRBV24-1	TRBJ2-1	TRBD2	TGTGCCACCAGTTATGACCCCAGCGGGAGCCCCCACAATGAGCAGTTCTTC	CATSYDPSGSPHNEQFF
many	TRBV12-3/TRBV12-4	TRBJ1-1	TRBD1	TGTGCCAGCAGTTGGGGACAGCCGAACACTGAAGCTTTCTTT	CASSWGQPNTEAFF
NA	TRBV6-1	TRBJ1-5	NA	TGTGCCAGCAGCGGCCGGGACCAAGGAGGAGGTAGCAATCAGCCCCAGCATTTT	CASSGRDQGGGSNQPQHF
many	TRBV20-1	TRBJ2-3	TRBD1	TGCAGTGCACCCGGGACAGGGAGCGCAGATACGCAGTATTTT	CSAPGTGSADTQYF
NA	TRBV6-1	TRBJ2-7	NA	TGTGCCAGCAGCCCCTTTGTCATCTACGAGCAGTACTTC	CASSPFVIYEQYF
few	TRBV5-4	TRBJ2-1	NA	TGTGCCAGCAGCTTGGCGCCGCATGAGCAGTTCTTC	CASSLAPHEQFF
many	TRBV20-1	TRBJ2-3	TRBD1	TGCAGTGCTAGACCGGGACAGCGAAGCACAGATACGCAGTATTTT	CSARPGQRSTDTQYF
few	TRBV4-1	TRBJ2-7	NA	TGCGCCAGCAGCCAAGCTCGGGGCCTTCCCTACGAGCAGTACTTC	CASSQARGLPYEQYF
NA	TRBV7-9	TRBJ1-4	TRBD1	TGTGCCAGCAGCCCATCCTACAGGGGCTGGGATGAAAAACTGTTTTTT	CASSPSYRGWDEKLFF
once	TRBV20-1	TRBJ1-4	NA	TGCAGTGCAAGACAGCTGGAAAGGGAAAAACTGTTTTTT	CSARQLEREKLFF
NA	TRBV5-1	TRBJ2-7	NA	TGCGCCAGCAGTTGGGTCGGCGGCAACTCCTACGAGCAGTACTTC	CASSWVGGNSYEQYF
NA	TRBV28	TRBJ1-6	NA	TGTGCCACATGTCAGAACCGGGTCTCAAATTCACCCCTCCACTTT	CATCQNRVSNSPLHF
NA	TRBV20-1	TRBJ2-1	TRBD2	TGCAGTGCTTACCGTCTTAGGGGGACTAGCGGGAGACCCTACAATGAGCAGTTCTTC	CSAYRLRGTSGRPYNEQFF
many	TRBV2	TRBJ2-7	NA	TGTGCCAGCAGCCCAGACCGATCCTACGAGCAGTACTTC	CASSPDRSYEQYF
many	TRBV3-1	TRBJ1-1	NA	TGTGCCAGCAGCCATCATAGGACACAAGCTTTCTTT	CASSHHRTQAFF
many	TRBV6-1	TRBJ2-7	TRBD1	TGTGCCAGCAGATCAGACAGGGGCGCGTACGAGCAGTACTTC	CASRSDRGAYEQYF
many	TRBV7-2	TRBJ2-5	TRBD2	TGTGCCAGCAGCTTAGACGCGGGAGGTCTGCAGACCCAGTACTTC	CASSLDAGGLQTQYF
few	TRBV7-9	TRBJ1-4	NA	TGTGCCAGCAGCCAGGAGGATAGCCGGGTGTTTTTT	CASSQEDSRVFF
few	TRBV19	TRBJ2-1	NA	TGTGCCAGTAGTCCTACAGGGTCCGCCTACAATGAGCAGTTCTTC	CASSPTGSAYNEQFF
NA	TRBV19	TRBJ2-7	NA	TGTGCCAGTAGTATCGACAGGTTCGCCTACGAGCAGTACTTC	CASSIDRFAYEQYF
many	TRBV28	TRBJ2-7	NA	TGTGCCAGCAGCCCCCTGCCCGCTGGACCACGCACCTACGAGCAGTACTTC	CASSPLPAGPRTYEQYF
many	TRBV12-3/TRBV12-4	TRBJ1-1	NA	TGTGCCAGCAGTTTAAGAGACACTGAAGCTTTCTTT	CASSLRDTEAFF
many	TRBV19	TRBJ2-7	TRBD1	TGTGCCAGTAGTGCTGGGACAGCAACCTACGAGCAGTACTTC	CASSAGTATYEQYF
NA	TRBV9	TRBJ2-3	NA	TGTGCCAGCACCATCGCGGGGTTGAGCACAGATACGCAGTATTTT	CASTIAGLSTDTQYF
NA	TRBV19	TRBJ1-3	TRBD1	TGTGCCAGTAGTAGACAGGGGGTCCCCTCTGGAAACACCATATATTTT	CASSRQGVPSGNTIYF
few	TRBV5-1	TRBJ1-2	NA	TGCGCCAGCAGACAGGACCCAAGGGGCCCCGCTAACTATGGCTACACCTTC	CASRQDPRGPANYGYTF
many	TRBV6-1	TRBJ2-4	TRBD2	TGTGCCAGCAGTCAATACCTGGCGGGAGGGAACATTCAGTACTTC	CASSQYLAGGNIQYF
NA	TRBV7-2	TRBJ1-6	NA	TGTGCCAGCAGCTTAGCGGATCCACCCCTCCACTTT	CASSLADPPLHF
few	TRBV19	TRBJ1-1	NA	TGTGCCAGTAACCCTCGGACGGGGAACACTGAAGCTTTCTTT	CASNPRTGNTEAFF
many	TRBV24-1	TRBJ1-2	NA	TGTGCCACCTCTGAGCGAGATAATGGCTACACCTTC	CATSERDNGYTF
many	TRBV27	TRBJ2-6	TRBD2	TGTGCCAGCAGCCCAGGACTAGCGGGGGTCTCTGGGGCCAACGTCCTGACTTTC	CASSPGLAGVSGANVLTF
once	TRBV7-2	TRBJ1-1	TRBD1	TGTGCCAGCAGCTTAGCCCGGGGCAGGGGGCGTAGCACTGAAGCTTTCTTT	CASSLARGRGRSTEAFF
many	TRBV28	TRBJ2-7	TRBD1	TGTGCCAGCAACAGGGGCACCTACGAGCAGTACTTC	CASNRGTYEQYF
NA	TRBV30	TRBJ1-2	NA	TGTGCCTGGAGTCGTCGCCAGACGATGAACTATGGCTACACCTTC	CAWSRRQTMNYGYTF
few	TRBV12-3/TRBV12-4	TRBJ2-2	NA	TGTGCCAGCAATCGGCGGATCGCGAACACCGGGGAGCTGTTTTTT	CASNRRIANTGELFF
many	TRBV29-1	TRBJ1-4	NA	TGCAGCGTTGCGACGGTCGCAACTAATGAAAAACTGTTTTTT	CSVATVATNEKLFF
NA	TRBV19	TRBJ2-5	TRBD1	TGTGCCAGTAGTATAGATAAGTTGACAGGGCAAGAGACCCAGTACTTC	CASSIDKLTGQETQYF
many	TRBV27	TRBJ2-3	TRBD2	TGTGCCAGCAGTCCGACTAGCGGGATTCGGGTAACAGATACGCAGTATTTT	CASSPTSGIRVTDTQYF
many	TRBV7-2	TRBJ2-3	TRBD2	TGTGCCAGCAGTCGGGAGGTATTAGATACGCAGTATTTT	CASSREVLDTQYF
many	TRBV7-3	TRBJ1-2	NA	TGTGCCAGCAGCTTAGGGCCAGACTCTATCTATGGCTACACCTTC	CASSLGPDSIYGYTF
many	TRBV28	TRBJ1-2	NA	TGTGCCAGCAGTTTCCCACAGGCTATCTATGGCTACACCTTC	CASSFPQAIYGYTF
once	TRBV7-6	TRBJ2-1	TRBD1	TGCGCCAGCAGCCAACTGACAGGGAGCTCCTACGAGCAGTTCTTC	CASSQLTGSSYEQFF
few	TRBV19	TRBJ1-6	NA	TGTGCCAGTAATGGCGTGGGGTGGCGGAATTCACCCCTCCACTTT	CASNGVGWRNSPLHF
many	TRBV28	TRBJ1-1	TRBD1	TGTGCCAGCAGTCCTCCGACAGGGACCATGAACACTGAAGCTTTCTTT	CASSPPTGTMNTEAFF
many	TRBV2	TRBJ1-1	NA	TGTGCCAGCAGTGAAGCTGACGGGCTCTACTTGAACACTGAAGCTTTCTTT	CASSEADGLYLNTEAFF
many	TRBV28	TRBJ1-4	NA	TGTGCCAGCAGTTTACAGTCAACTAATGAAAAACTGTTTTTT	CASSLQSTNEKLFF
many	TRBV28	TRBJ1-5	NA	TGTGCCAGCAGCGGATATCAGCCCCAGCATTTT	CASSGYQPQHF
NA	TRBV11-2	TRBJ1-6	TRBD1	TGTGCCAGCAGCTTAGGGGGGGGACAGCGTAATTCACCCCTCCACTTT	CASSLGGGQRNSPLHF